This T cell receptor (beta chain) was recorded in a study of blood T cell repertoires in COVID-19. Whole-study context: COVID-19 samples, acute and convalescent, were from the United States, Italy and Spain. Sources were T cells, B-cell-depleted T cells, or PBMCs; the material itself was cDNA or gDNA.

Seattle patients were enrolled during active infection and followed longitudinally. Clones were sequenced by immunoSEQ multiplex PCR, and TCRdb holds only the in-frame ones, with some missing. In the table there are 380,000 or so clones, about 88% of which are singletons. V was clipped by 8 bases and J by 10 bases, with 15 bases between them. Germline V CDR1 and CDR2: DFQATT, SNEGSKA (reference sequence). This CDR3 comprises 11 residues. The sequenced material came from peripheral blood. This chain connects TRBV20-1 to TRBJ2-1, with D uncertain. The receptor's source is a woman in her sixties or seventies with COVID-19, enrolled during active disease. This CDR3 is CSPRSNLEQFF. CDR3 sequence (DNA): TGCAGTCCTCGGAGCAATCTGGAGCAGTTCTTC.